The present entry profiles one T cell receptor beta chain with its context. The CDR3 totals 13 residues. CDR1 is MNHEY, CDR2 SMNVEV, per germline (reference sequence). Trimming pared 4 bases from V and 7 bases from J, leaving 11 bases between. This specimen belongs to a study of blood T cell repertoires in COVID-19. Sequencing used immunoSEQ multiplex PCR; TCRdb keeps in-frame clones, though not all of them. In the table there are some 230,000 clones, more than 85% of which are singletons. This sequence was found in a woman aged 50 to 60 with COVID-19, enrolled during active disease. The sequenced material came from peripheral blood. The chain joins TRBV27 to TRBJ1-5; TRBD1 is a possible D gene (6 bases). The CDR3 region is CASSWGQGQPQHF. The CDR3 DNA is TGTGCCAGCAGTTGGGGGCAGGGGCAGCCCCAGCATTTT.